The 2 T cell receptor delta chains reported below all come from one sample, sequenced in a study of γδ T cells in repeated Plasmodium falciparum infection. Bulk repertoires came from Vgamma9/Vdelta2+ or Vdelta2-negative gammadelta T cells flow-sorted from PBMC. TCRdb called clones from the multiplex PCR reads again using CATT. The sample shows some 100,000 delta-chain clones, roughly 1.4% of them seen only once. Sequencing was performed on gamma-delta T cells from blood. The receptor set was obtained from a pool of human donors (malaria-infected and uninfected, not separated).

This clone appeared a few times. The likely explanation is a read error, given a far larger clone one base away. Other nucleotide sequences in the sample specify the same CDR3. The CDR3 bases are TGTGCCTGCGACACGACTACTGGGGGATACACCGATAAACTCATCTTT. It codes for CACDTTTGGYTDKLIF. The chain joins TRDV2 to TRDJ1; 10 positions match TRDD3. The J gene, not given by TCRdb, was assigned here from a germline match of the nucleotide sequence. The CDR3 totals 16 residues. Looked up from germline, CDR1 is GEAIGNYY and CDR2 is EKD.

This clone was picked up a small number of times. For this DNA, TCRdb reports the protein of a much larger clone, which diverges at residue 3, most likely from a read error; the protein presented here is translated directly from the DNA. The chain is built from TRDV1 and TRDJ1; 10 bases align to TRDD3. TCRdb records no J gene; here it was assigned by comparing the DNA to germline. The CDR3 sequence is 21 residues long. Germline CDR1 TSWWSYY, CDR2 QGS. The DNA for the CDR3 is TGTGCTCCTGGGGAACAATCCGGGTACTGGGGGATCTCCTCTGACACCGATAAACTCATCTTT. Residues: CAPGEQSGYWGISSDTDKLIF.